The entry below describes one T cell receptor (beta chain). Within the sample, other DNA sequences also encode this same CDR3. Profiled with immunoSEQ multiplex PCR; TCRdb holds only in-frame clones, not every one. The sample shows 150,000 to 200,000 clones, around 86% of them seen only once. The data originate from a study of blood T cell repertoires in COVID-19. The CDR3 length is 14 residues. Germline CDR1 and CDR2: SGHTA and FQGTGA. Trimming cost V 3 bases and J 2 bases; bases outside gene matches: 2. Sequenced input: peripheral blood. This sequence was found in a man aged 45-60 years with active or convalescent COVID-19. V is TRBV7-3 and J is TRBJ2-3, with 7 bases aligning to TRBD1. CDR3 in amino acids: CASSLGTATDTQYF. CDR3 sequence (DNA): TGTGCCAGCAGCTTGGGGACAGCCACAGATACGCAGTATTTT.